This entry describes one T cell receptor (beta chain). The library protocol tagged individual cDNA molecules with unique molecular identifiers. MiXCR was run by TCRdb on the 5' RACE reads, yielding one entry per CDR3 protein. The sample lists about 83,000 distinct CDR3 sequences, over 13% seen once, with under 4% in the top ten. This sample stems from a study of early T cells in non-severe SARS-CoV-2 infection. Whole-study context: Sequencing of unsorted whole blood was done on bulk RNA, leaving chains unpaired.

This clonotype was sampled from an adult who was a healthcare worker with PCR-confirmed SARS-CoV-2 infection or an uninfected control (not recorded which). Sequencing used whole blood.

CDR3 region: CASSFTGGDYEQYF. Written as DNA, the CDR3 is TGTGCCAGCAGCTTTACAGGGGGGGACTACGAGCAGTACTTC. The J gene is TRBJ2-7, the V gene TRBV7-2; D may be TRBD1 (8 bases). V was trimmed by 3 bases and J by 3 bases, leaving 12 bases between them. CDR3 length: 14 amino acids. In germline, CDR1 is SGHTA, CDR2 FQGNSA.